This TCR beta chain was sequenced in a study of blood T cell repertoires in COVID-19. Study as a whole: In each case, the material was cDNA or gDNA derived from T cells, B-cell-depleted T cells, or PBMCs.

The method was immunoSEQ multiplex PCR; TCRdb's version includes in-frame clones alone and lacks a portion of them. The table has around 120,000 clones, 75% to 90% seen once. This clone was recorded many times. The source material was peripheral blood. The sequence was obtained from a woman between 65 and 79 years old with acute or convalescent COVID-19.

CDR3 sequence reads: CASSEPFGELFF. The CDR3 nucleotides read TGTGCCAGCAGTGAACCCTTCGGGGAGCTGTTTTTT. This chain links TRBV6-1 with TRBJ2-2, with D hard to call. CDR3 length: 12 amino acids. The germline V gene encodes CDR1 MNHNS and CDR2 SASEGT. Trimming stripped 2 bases from V and 7 bases from J, with 5 bases between.